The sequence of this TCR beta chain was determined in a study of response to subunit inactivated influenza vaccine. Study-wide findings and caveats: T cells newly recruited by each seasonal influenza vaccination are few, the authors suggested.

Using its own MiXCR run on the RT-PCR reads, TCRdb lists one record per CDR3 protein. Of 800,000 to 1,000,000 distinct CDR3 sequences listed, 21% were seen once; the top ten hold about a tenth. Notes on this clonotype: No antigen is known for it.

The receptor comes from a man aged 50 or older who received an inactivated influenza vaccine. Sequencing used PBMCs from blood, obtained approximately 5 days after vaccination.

In DNA form, the CDR3 reads TGTGCCAGCAGTCGACTAGCGGGGTACCAAGAGACCCAGTACTTC. Residues: CASSRLAGYQETQYF. The rearrangement joins TRBV6-2 or TRBV6-3 to TRBJ2-5, with 11 bases aligning to TRBD2. V dropped 5 bases and J dropped 0; count of bases not matched to a gene: 2. Germline CDR1 reads MNHEY; CDR2 reads SVGEGT. The CDR3 covers 15 residues.